This T cell receptor beta chain originates from a study of cytomegalovirus exposure and HLA in healthy donors. Findings and caveats of the study: While the bulk of TCR sequences proved rare, some public TCRs turned up in many donors. Later analysis suggested links between common viral pathogens and several top significant clusters. For TCR beta chains, V- and J-gene trimming was later linked to a missense DCLRE1C variant.

PCR involved 60 Vbeta and 13 Jbeta primers. TCRdb's copy holds only in-frame clones and misses some; the assay was immunoSEQ multiplex PCR. With 150,000 to 200,000 clones in the sample, the ten largest clones hold less than 0.95%. Notes on this clone: Its antigen is currently unknown.

The receptor was derived from a woman between 18 and 30 years old in good health and CMV-seropositive. The sample comprised PBMCs.

The CDR3 nucleotides read TGTGCCTGCCGGGACAGGGGGCATGAAAAACTGTTTTTT. Its protein is CACRDRGHEKLFF. The chain combines TRBV19 with TRBJ1-4; TRBD1 agrees at 12 bases. Germline CDR1 is LNHDA and CDR2 is SQIVND (reference sequence). The CDR3 length is 13 residues. Germline trimming cut 11 bases from V and 6 bases from J; bases unmatched to any gene: 4.